This T cell receptor beta chain originates from a study of shared clonotypes between healthy human individuals. Profiled with immunoSEQ multiplex PCR; TCRdb holds only in-frame clones, not every one. The table shows 170,000 or so clones, with 66% occurring only once. The length of the CDR3 is 14 residues. Trimming stripped 1 base from V and 4 bases from J, with 8 bases between. CDR1 SGHAT and CDR2 FQNNGV come from the germline V gene. The TCR comes from a man aged 25 to 40 in good health. Source material: memory CD4+ T cells sorted from blood. Specified subset: CD45RA-negative fraction. This chain joins TRBV11-2 and TRBJ2-1; D not resolved. CDR3 nucleotides: TGTGCCAGCAGCTTAGGAGAAACTTACAATGAGCAGTTCTTC. Protein product: CASSLGETYNEQFF.